This T cell receptor beta chain was captured by sequencing in a study of blood T cell repertoires in COVID-19. CDR1 is SNHLY and CDR2 is FYNNEI in the germline V gene. The junction had 3 bases not matched to a gene; V was cut back by 3 bases and J by 2 bases. This CDR3 has 14 residues. Clones were read by immunoSEQ multiplex PCR, and TCRdb kept only the in-frame ones, dropping some. The sample lists about 320,000 clones, around 90% occurring once. The sequencing sample was made of PBMCs or T cells enriched from blood (not recorded which). The chain combines TRBV2 with TRBJ2-7; 8 bases fit TRBD2. The source is a man younger than 40 who had recovered from COVID-19. The CDR3 DNA reads as TGTGCCAGCAGTGAGTCGGGGGGGACCTACGAGCAGTACTTC. Its protein product is CASSESGGTYEQYF.